The present TCR beta chain was sequenced within a study of T-cell memory formation after mild COVID-19 (dated by TCRdb to the early 2020s). About the full investigation: TCR sequence clusters from the two donors were largely donor specific. Two young, previously healthy adult volunteers, one female and one male, were included in the cohort. Longitudinal TCRalpha and TCRbeta repertoire sequencing tracked T-cell clones expanding and contracting after mild COVID-19 in two donors. Results the study describes overall, beyond this receptor: The detection of some responding clones in pre-infection memory suggests that pre-existing cross-reactive memory T cells joined the SARS-CoV-2 response. Balanced CD4/CD8 phenotypes were observed for clones contracting from day 15 to 85, whereas a bias towards CD4+ was observed for a second wave of clones expanding from day 15 to 37. Contracting CD4+ clones turned up mainly in the CM and EM memory subsets, whereas EMRA was where CD8+ clones were enriched. Only a couple of mild cases were covered in the study, and larger cohorts including severe cases with pre-infection samples were considered necessary. SARS-CoV-2 specificity was not confirmed for the second-wave clones peaking on day 37.

Sequenced using an Illumina NovaSeq 6000. TCRalpha and TCRbeta cDNA libraries were built by 5'RACE with constant-segment primers, adding sample barcodes and unique molecular identifiers. Trizol reagent was used to extract RNA from every sample. The libraries were amplified in two PCR steps, and the second step added a second sample barcode and Illumina TruSeq adapters. Libraries were sequenced on an Illumina NovaSeq with 2 x 150 bp paired-end reads. For the original study's pipeline: Reads were demultiplexed and collapsed into UMI-guided consensus sequences with migec v1.2.7. Using mixcr v2.1.11, UMI consensuses were aligned to TRA and TRB V and J templates and then assembled into clonotypes. Expanded or contracted clonotypes were those called significant by both edgeR and NoisET, with noise models trained on biological replicates. edgeR calls used a false discovery rate-adjusted p below 0.01 and a log2 fold-change threshold of 1. As an exploratory analysis of dynamics, max-normalized trajectories of the 1000 most abundant clonotypes were examined with PCA combined with hierarchical clustering. The CD4 or CD8 phenotype of responding clones was assigned using the separately sequenced CD4+ and CD8+ repertoires. TCRdb reran the public reads through fastp at Q25 and MiXCR, keeping productive beta chains. Under each unique CDR3 protein, matching rows form one entry showing the most common genes and DNA. None of the V and J calls come from the authors' own analysis; TCRdb made them. Within this sample are 250,000 to 400,000 distinct CDR3 sequences, with around 15% of them counted one time only. Together, the top ten hold under 25% of the sample.

PBMCs were isolated by Ficoll-Paque density gradient centrifugation. CDR1 and CDR2 (LGHNA, YSLEER) derive from the germline V gene. There are 14 amino acids in the CDR3, from cysteine to phenylalanine inclusive. CDR3 DNA only is kept here, 42 bases in frame from base 1. Trimming takes 0 bases from V and 4 bases from J, and the germline ends sit 9 bases apart. To note about this clonotype: Its antigen has not been determined. No per-base quality is available; no much larger clone lies one base away.

Sequencing was done on a sample of PBMCs or a T cell subset sorted from them (not recorded which). Recombination joined TRBV4-3 with TRBJ2-5; no D segment can be confidently identified. This TCR came from a young man who had mild COVID-19 (a few samples of this study predate the infection). The sample titles of this study are shuffled in the database, so cell type and time point are left out; the donor was told from shared clones. The CDR3 is CASSQDLFRETQYF. The sequenced DNA: TGCGCCAGCAGCCAAGACCTATTTAGAGAGACCCAGTACTTC.